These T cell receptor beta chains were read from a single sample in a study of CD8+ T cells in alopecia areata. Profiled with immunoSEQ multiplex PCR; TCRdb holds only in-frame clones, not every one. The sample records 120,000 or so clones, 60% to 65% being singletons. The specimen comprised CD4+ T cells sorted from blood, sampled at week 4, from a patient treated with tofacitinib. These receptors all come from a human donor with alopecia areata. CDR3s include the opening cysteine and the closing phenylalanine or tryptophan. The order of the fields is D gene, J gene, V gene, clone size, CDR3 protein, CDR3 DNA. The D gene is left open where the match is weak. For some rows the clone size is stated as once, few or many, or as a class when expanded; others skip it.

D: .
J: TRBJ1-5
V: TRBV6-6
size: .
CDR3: CASMVGGNQPQHF
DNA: TGTGCCAGCATGGTGGGGGGCAATCAGCCCCAGCATTTT

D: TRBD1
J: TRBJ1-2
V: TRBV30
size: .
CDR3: CAWSTGTGYGYTF
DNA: TGTGCCTGGAGCACCGGGACAGGCTATGGCTACACCTTC

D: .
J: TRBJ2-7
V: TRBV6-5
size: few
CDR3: CASRGEGNEQYF
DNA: TGTGCCAGCCGGGGCGAGGGGAATGAGCAGTACTTC

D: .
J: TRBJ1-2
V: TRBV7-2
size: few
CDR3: CASSSSFQAYYGYTF
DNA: TGTGCCAGCAGCTCGTCTTTTCAGGCGTACTATGGCTACACCTTC

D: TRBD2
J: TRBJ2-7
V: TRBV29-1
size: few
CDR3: CSVDLGLAGDREQYF
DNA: TGCAGCGTTGATCTCGGGCTAGCGGGGGATCGGGAGCAGTACTTC

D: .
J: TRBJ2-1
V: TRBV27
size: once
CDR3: CASSSSRGGEQFF
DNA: TGTGCCAGCAGTTCTTCTAGAGGCGGTGAGCAGTTCTTC

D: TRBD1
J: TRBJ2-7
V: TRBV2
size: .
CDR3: CASRAGTGGYEQYF
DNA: TGTGCCAGCAGAGCCGGGACAGGGGGCTACGAGCAGTACTTC

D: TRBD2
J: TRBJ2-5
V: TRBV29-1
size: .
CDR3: CSVVSGRWQETQYF
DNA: TGCAGCGTCGTTAGCGGGAGATGGCAAGAGACCCAGTACTTC

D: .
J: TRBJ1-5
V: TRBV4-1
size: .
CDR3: CASSLAGQPNQPQHF
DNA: TGCGCCAGCAGCCTGGCGGGCCAGCCAAATCAGCCCCAGCATTTT

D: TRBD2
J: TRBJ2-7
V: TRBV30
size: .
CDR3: CAWSPSYTGRYEQYF
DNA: TGTGCCTGGAGTCCAAGCTACACCGGGAGGTACGAGCAGTACTTC

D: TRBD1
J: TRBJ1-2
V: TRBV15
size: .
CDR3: CATSREQGANYGYTF
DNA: TGTGCCACCAGCAGGGAACAGGGGGCCAACTATGGCTACACCTTC

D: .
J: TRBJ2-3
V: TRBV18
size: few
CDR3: CASSPTGQDTQYF
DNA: TGTGCCAGCTCACCAACAGGGCAAGATACGCAGTATTTT

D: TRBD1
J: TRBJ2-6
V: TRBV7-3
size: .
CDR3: CASSLTRPGGAAGANVLTF
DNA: TGTGCCAGCAGCTTAACTCGGCCAGGGGGCGCCGCTGGGGCCAACGTCCTGACTTTC

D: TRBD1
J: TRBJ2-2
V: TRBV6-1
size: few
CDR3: CASGRTGDTGELFF
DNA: TGTGCCAGTGGCCGGACAGGGGACACCGGGGAGCTGTTTTTT

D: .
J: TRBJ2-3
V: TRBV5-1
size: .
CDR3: CASSFGKSTDTQYF
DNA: TGCGCCAGCAGCTTCGGAAAGTCCACAGATACGCAGTATTTT

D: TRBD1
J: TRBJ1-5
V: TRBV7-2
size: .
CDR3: CASSSDRAQPQHF
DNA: TGTGCCAGCAGCTCGGACAGGGCCCAGCCCCAGCATTTT

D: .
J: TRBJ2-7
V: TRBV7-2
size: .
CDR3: CASSPQGGRASYEQYF
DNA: TGTGCCAGCAGCCCCCAGGGTGGCAGGGCCTCCTACGAGCAGTACTTC